Following are 3 T cell receptor beta chains from one sample sequenced in a study of cytomegalovirus exposure and HLA in healthy donors. Primers included in the PCR were 60 Vbeta and 13 Jbeta primers. The data were produced by immunoSEQ multiplex PCR, yet TCRdb's version contains in-frame clones alone and is incomplete. The sample includes under 200,000 clones, roughly 71% of them seen just once. Sample: PBMCs. The receptors derive from a girl between 10 and 17 years old in good health and CMV-seronegative.

V is TRBV5-4 and J is TRBJ2-7; 7 bases are a match to TRBD2. The J segment lost 5 bases and the V segment lost 7 bases, leaving 12 bases of the junction unmatched. This CDR3 region has 14 residues. Germline lookup yields CDR1 SGHNT and CDR2 YYREEE (reference sequence). CDR3 amino acids: CASDRPGGRDEQYF. The CDR3 DNA sequence: TGTGCCAGCGACCGGCCGGGGGGAAGGGACGAGCAGTACTTC.

The chain uses TRBV19 and TRBJ2-7, with TRBD2 identical over 7 bases. CDR1 LNHDA and CDR2 SQIVND come from the germline V gene (reference sequence). This CDR3 spans 14 amino acids. J lost 5 bases, V lost 6 bases, and 10 bases had no gene match. The DNA of the CDR3 is TGTGCCAGTAGCCCCAGACTAGCTTCCCACGAGCAGTACTTC. Its translation is CASSPRLASHEQYF.

The CDR3 protein is CASSPPFGEQYF. The CDR3 nucleotides read TGTGCCAGCTCACCACCCTTCGGCGAGCAGTACTTC. The genes are TRBV18 and TRBJ2-7, with D uncertain. Germline CDR1 KGHSH, CDR2 LQKENI. Trimming took 0 bases from V and 6 from J, leaving 6 bases between them. This CDR3 has 12 amino acids.